Only a few counts were recorded for the clone carrying this T cell receptor beta chain. Its target is unknown. TCRdb redid the calling of the 5' RACE reads with MiXCR, one entry per CDR3 protein. The table shows more than 650,000 distinct CDR3 sequences, with 5.5% to 7.5% occurring only once. V dropped 1 base and J dropped 0 bases, with 9 bases sitting between them. CDR3 length: 15 residues. CDR1 and CDR2 (germline): SNHLY, FYNNEI. The data were taken from a study of identical twins. General study results and limits: Sequences that were out-of-frame, alpha and twin-shared displayed an excess of low generation probability. A lower insertion count was a feature of abundant cord blood beta clonotypes, with no such feature in memory repertoires. The study found that models underestimated out-of-frame TCR alpha sharing in monozygotic twins. Conclusions came from cross-sectional statistical analysis, not from following the same donors.

The chain joins TRBV2 to TRBJ1-1; possibly TRBD1 for D (5 bases). Input material: naive T cells sorted from blood. This clonotype was obtained from a man younger than 35 in good health. CDR3 sequence: CASSEGGTMNTEAFF. CDR3 nucleotide sequence: TGTGCCAGCAGTGAAGGGGGGACCATGAACACTGAAGCTTTCTTT.